Below, 17 T cell receptor beta chains from the same sample are listed, as sequenced in a study of blood T cell repertoires in COVID-19. Libraries were prepared by immunoSEQ multiplex PCR; TCRdb keeps only in-frame clonotypes and omits some of them. The sample lists about 150,000 clones, roughly 86% seen once, with about 2.3% in the top ten. The sample comprised peripheral blood. The receptors come from a human donor in a cohort sampled during active COVID-19.

The genes are TRBV15 and TRBJ2-1; D call uncertain. CDR3 length equals 15 residues. Germline V gives CDR1 LNHNV, CDR2 YYDKDF (reference sequence). V shed 0 bases and J shed 6 bases, with 12 bases lying between them. The CDR3 sequence: CATSRDLSVGNEQFF. In DNA form, the CDR3 reads TGTGCCACCAGCAGAGATCTGTCTGTCGGCAATGAGCAGTTCTTC.

The CDR3 DNA reads as TGTGCCAGCAGCTTCGGACAGGGGCGTTGGAACACTGAAGCTTTCTTT. It encodes CASSFGQGRWNTEAFF. This chain joins TRBV7-2 and TRBJ1-1; 9 bases line up with TRBD1. Trimming took 3 bases from V and 1 from J; bases not matched to a gene: 6. The CDR3 sequence is 16 residues long. Germline V gene data show CDR1 as SGHTA and CDR2 as FQGNSA.

The J gene is TRBJ1-1, the V gene TRBV3-1 (or the pseudogene TRBV3-2); TRBD1 is a possible D gene (6 bases). The V end was cut by 6 bases, the J end by 6 bases, with 23 bases between. The CDR3 consists of 16 residues. Germline V CDR1 and CDR2: LGHDT, YNNKEL (reference sequence). The DNA for the CDR3 is TGTGCCAGCAGTCCACAGGGCAACAGGATTAACGCTGAAGCTTTCTTT. Translating gives CASSPQGNRINAEAFF.

This sequence joins TRBV4-2 and TRBJ2-6, with 10 bases aligning to TRBD1. The CDR3 is 19 amino acids. CDR1 is LGHNA and CDR2 is YNFKEQ in the germline V gene. After removal of 3 bases from V and 0 bases from J, the junction contained 8 bases not matched to a gene. This chain's CDR3 is CASSQTGGQGNSGANVLTF. For the CDR3, the DNA is TGTGCCAGCAGCCAGACGGGGGGACAGGGGAACTCTGGGGCCAACGTCCTGACTTTC.

This clone has just a few counts. The chain employs TRBV4-1 and TRBJ2-7; 8 nucleotides line up with TRBD2. The CDR3 totals 15 residues. The ends lost 1 base at V and 6 bases at J; junction bases unmatched: 8. The germline CDR1 and CDR2 sequences are MGHRA and YSYEKL. The CDR3 DNA is TGCGCCAGCAGCCAAGCGGGAGGGCCAACCCGCGAGCAGTACTTC. Its protein is CASSQAGGPTREQYF.

The chain joins TRBV4-1 to TRBJ2-6; 8 bases fit TRBD1. The V gene end was trimmed by 4 bases and the J gene end by 2 bases; junction bases not matched to a gene: 1. The CDR3 contains 15 residues. The germline V gene encodes CDR1 MGHRA and CDR2 YSYEKL. For the CDR3, the DNA is TGCGCCAGCAGCCCGACAGGGGCTGGGGCCAACGTCCTGACTTTC. It encodes CASSPTGAGANVLTF.

The V and J genes are TRBV7-2 and TRBJ2-1; 8 bases align to TRBD2. V was pared by 4 bases and J by 0 bases, with 11 bases of the junction left unmatched. From germline, CDR1 is SGHTA and CDR2 FQGNSA. The CDR3 totals 18 residues. Written as DNA, the CDR3 is TGTGCCAGCAGCTCAGAAGGACTAGCTCCGAGCTCCTACAATGAGCAGTTCTTC. This encodes CASSSEGLAPSSYNEQFF.

The V call is TRBV28, the J call TRBJ2-2, with a weak D call TRBD2 (6 bases). The CDR3 length is 18 residues. Trimming cost V 6 bases and J 4 bases, with 24 bases left between them. Per the germline V gene, CDR1 is MDHEN and CDR2 is SYDVKM. The DNA of the CDR3 is TGTGCCAGCAGCCCATCGGCGGTGGGGCTAGCGTCCACCGGGGAGCTGTTTTTT. Amino acid sequence: CASSPSAVGLASTGELFF.

The V call is TRBV11-2, the J call TRBJ2-5; 11 positions match TRBD2. The germline gives CDR1 SGHAT, CDR2 FQNNGV. The CDR3 is made up of 14 amino acids. J was trimmed by 4 bases and V by 6 bases; bases with no gene match: 4. The CDR3 protein is CASRPTSGGETQYF. As DNA, the CDR3 is TGTGCCAGCAGGCCCACTAGCGGGGGAGAGACCCAGTACTTC.

The rearrangement uses TRBV12-5 and TRBJ2-3, with D possibly matching TRBD2 (5 bases). In germline, CDR1 is LGHNT, CDR2 FRNRAP. V lost 3 bases to trimming and J lost 2 bases, with 12 bases between them. This CDR3 region has 15 residues. CDR3 nucleotides: TGTGCTAGTGGTTTTGGCCCCGGGGACACAGATACGCAGTATTTT. It encodes CASGFGPGDTDTQYF.

This clone was detected ten times or more. The rearrangement uses TRBV7-8 and TRBJ2-7; TRBD1 agrees at 11 bases. Looked up from germline, CDR1 is SGHVS and CDR2 is FQNEAQ. The V segment lost 4 bases and the J segment 1 base; nucleotides outside the gene matches: 3. The CDR3 extends over 15 amino acids. The DNA for the CDR3 is TGTGCCAGCAGCTGGGGACAGGGGGATTCCTACGAGCAGTACTTC. This translates into CASSWGQGDSYEQYF.

This clone was observed once. The chain combines TRBV28 with TRBJ2-7, with a weak D call TRBD2 (6 bases). CDR3 length: 14 amino acids. Trimming took off 3 bases at V and 6 bases at J, with 15 bases between the two ends. CDR1 and CDR2 (germline): MDHEN, SYDVKM. For the CDR3, the DNA is TGTGCCAGCAGTTTCACGGCGGGAAGTATCGAGCAGTACTTC. Amino acids: CASSFTAGSIEQYF.

The chain has TRBV5-1 and TRBJ2-2; no clear D gene. CDR1 is SGHRS and CDR2 is YFSETQ in the germline V gene. The V gene lost 5 bases and the J gene lost 4 bases, with 9 bases spanning the gap. The CDR3 contains 13 residues. Here the CDR3 DNA reads TGCGCCAGCAGTCACACAAGCACCGGGGAGCTGTTTTTT. Its protein product is CASSHTSTGELFF.

This rearrangement joins TRBV7-2 to TRBJ2-1, with 9 bases matching TRBD2. Germline CDR1 and CDR2: SGHTA and FQGNSA. J lost 7 bases, V lost 2 bases, and 9 bases had no gene match. The CDR3 contains 16 residues. In nucleotides, the CDR3 is TGTGCCAGCAGCTTACTAGCGGGGACTGGGGGGAATGAGCAGTTCTTC. This encodes CASSLLAGTGGNEQFF.

The CDR3 DNA reads TGCGCCAGCAGCCAGATCGACAGGCCAGGAGCTGGAAACACCATATATTTT. This gives the protein CASSQIDRPGAGNTIYF. This chain links TRBV4-3 with TRBJ1-3; possible D gene TRBD1, 6 bases. The CDR3 is 17 residues long. CDR1 is LGHNA, CDR2 YSLEER, per germline. Between the trimmed V and J ends, which lost 3 bases and 2 bases, there was a span of 17 bases.

This clone appeared a few times. Different DNA sequences within this sample yield the same CDR3. This rearrangement joins TRBV30 to TRBJ1-5, with TRBD1 identical over 7 bases. This CDR3 region has 13 residues. Germline loops: CDR1 GTSNPN, CDR2 SVGIG (reference sequence). The J segment lost 7 bases and the V segment lost 2 bases, leaving 5 bases of the junction unmatched. The CDR3 DNA reads as TGTGCCTGGAGTCGACAGGGTGGCCAGCCCCAGCATTTT. This translates into CAWSRQGGQPQHF. The variable domain in full, with the rest retrieved from reference TRBV30 and TRBJ1-5, is SQTIHQWPATLVQPVGSPLSLECTVEGTSNPNLYWYRQAAGRGLQLLFYSVGIGQISSEVPQNLSASRPQDRQFILSSKKLLLSDSGFYLCAWSRQGGQPQHFGDGTRLSIL.

The chain couples TRBV28 to TRBJ2-3; D not certain. Germline V CDR1 and CDR2: MDHEN, SYDVKM. V lost 5 bases and J lost 4, with 10 bases in between. The CDR3 spans 13 residues. This chain's CDR3 is CASSLRHPDTQYF. The CDR3 nucleotides are TGTGCCAGCAGTCTTCGACACCCAGATACGCAGTATTTT.